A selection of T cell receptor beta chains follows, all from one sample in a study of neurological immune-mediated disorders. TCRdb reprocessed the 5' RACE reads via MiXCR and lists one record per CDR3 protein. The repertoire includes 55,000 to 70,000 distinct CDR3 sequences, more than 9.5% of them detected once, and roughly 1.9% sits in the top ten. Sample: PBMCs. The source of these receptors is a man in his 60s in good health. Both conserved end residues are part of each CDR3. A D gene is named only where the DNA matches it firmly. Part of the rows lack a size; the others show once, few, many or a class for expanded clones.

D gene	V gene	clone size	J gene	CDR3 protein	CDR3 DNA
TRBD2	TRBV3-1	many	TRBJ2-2	CASTGRGIHTGELFF	TGTGCCAGCACTGGGCGGGGGATCCACACCGGGGAGCTGTTTTTT
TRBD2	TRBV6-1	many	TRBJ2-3	CASILTSGTDTQYF	TGTGCCAGCATCCTTACTAGCGGCACAGATACGCAGTATTTT
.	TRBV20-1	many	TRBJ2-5	CSARDGQGRGETQYF	TGCAGTGCTAGAGACGGCCAGGGAAGGGGGGAGACCCAGTACTTC
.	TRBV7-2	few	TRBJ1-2	CASSPGGAANYGYTF	TGTGCCAGCAGCCCCGGGGGGGCCGCTAACTATGGCTACACCTTC
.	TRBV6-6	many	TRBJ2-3	CASSYDNTDTQYF	TGTGCCAGCAGTTACGATAACACAGATACGCAGTATTTT
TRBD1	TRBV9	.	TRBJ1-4	CASSVSGTVSEKLFF	TGTGCCAGCAGCGTATCCGGGACAGTTTCTGAAAAACTGTTTTTT
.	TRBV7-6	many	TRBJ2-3	CASSPRTLGDTQYF	TGTGCCAGCAGCCCAAGGACCCTGGGGGATACGCAGTATTTT
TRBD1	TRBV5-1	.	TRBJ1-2	CASGQGDGYTF	TGCGCCAGCGGACAGGGGGATGGCTACACCTTC
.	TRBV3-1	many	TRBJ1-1	CASSHTGLRSEAFF	TGTGCCAGCAGCCATACGGGACTCCGCTCTGAAGCTTTCTTT
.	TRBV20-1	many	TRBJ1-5	CSARDNNLGLQPQHF	TGCAGTGCTAGGGACAATAACCTGGGTTTGCAGCCCCAGCATTTT
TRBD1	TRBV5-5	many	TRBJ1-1	CASSFSDRGGKAEAFF	TGTGCCAGCAGCTTTTCAGACAGGGGCGGAAAGGCTGAAGCTTTCTTT
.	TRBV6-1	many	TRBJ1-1	CASSDSSPRGFF	TGTGCCAGCAGTGATTCGTCCCCCAGGGGCTTCTTT
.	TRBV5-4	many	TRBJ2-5	CASSLRGGGEETQYF	TGTGCCAGCAGCTTGAGAGGGGGCGGGGAAGAGACCCAGTACTTC
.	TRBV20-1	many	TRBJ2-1	CSFPRDGNNEQFF	TGCAGCTTTCCGCGGGACGGCAACAATGAGCAGTTCTTC
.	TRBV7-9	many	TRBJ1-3	CASSRREEGNTIYF	TGTGCCAGCAGCCGGAGAGAGGAGGGAAACACCATATATTTT